Here is one TCR beta chain with its context. The antigen is unknown. The CDR3 consists of 12 residues. Germline V lookup: CDR1 SQVTM, CDR2 ANQGSEA. With 5 bases clipped from V and 4 bases from J, the junction kept 2 bases outside the gene matches. This entry belongs to a study of T cell repertoires in cytomegalovirus infection. Study observations and caveats: HLA-C-restricted CMV-specific TCR beta clonotypes were dominant in the ex vivo response.

TCRdb itself ran the reads through MiXCR, one entry per CDR3 protein. The sample consists of 150,000 to 200,000 distinct CDR3 sequences, approximately 19% of them appearing once. The chain recombines TRBV29-1 with TRBJ2-7, with 10 bases that match TRBD2. The material sequenced was PBMCs. The sequence derives from a human donor in good health (CMV status not recorded). Some clones in this sample may be carry-over from other donors' samples. The DNA of the CDR3 is TGCAGCGTTCTAGCGGGAGTGTACGAGCAGTACTTC. This encodes CSVLAGVYEQYF.